The 21 T cell receptor beta chains reported below all come from one sample, sequenced in a study of cytomegalovirus exposure and HLA in healthy donors. This PCR relied on a set of 60 Vbeta primers and 13 Jbeta primers. This table comes from immunoSEQ multiplex PCR, and its TCRdb copy is limited to in-frame clones, with some not included. This sample yields 95,000 to 150,000 clones, of which about 8% are seen a single time; around 6% belongs to the top ten. The sample comprised PBMCs. The receptors come from a woman aged 40 to 49 in good health and CMV-seropositive.

The sample holds a few counts of this clone. The V and J genes are TRBV5-1 and TRBJ1-1; D remains unclear. CDR1 SGHRS and CDR2 YFSETQ come from the germline V gene. The CDR3 covers 15 residues. Between the trimmed V and J ends, which lost 1 base and 1 base, there was a span of 11 bases. CDR3 residues: CASSLLGPGNTEAFF. The CDR3 nucleotides read TGCGCCAGCAGCTTGCTGGGCCCCGGGAACACTGAAGCTTTCTTT.

The V call is TRBV7-9, the J call TRBJ1-6; no clear D gene. The CDR3 spans 16 residues. Germline loops: CDR1 SEHNR, CDR2 FQNEAQ (reference sequence). V lost 5 bases and J lost 0, with 11 bases in between. The CDR3 spells CASSPRLSSYNSPLHF. The CDR3 DNA reads as TGTGCCAGCAGCCCCCGTCTAAGCTCCTATAATTCACCCCTCCACTTT.

This clone was detected only a few times. This chain links TRBV19 with TRBJ1-4, with D perhaps matching TRBD1 (5 bases). The V gene lost 6 bases and the J gene lost 5 bases, with 16 bases spanning the gap. The CDR3 length is 15 residues. Germline lookup yields CDR1 LNHDA and CDR2 SQIVND (reference sequence). The CDR3 loop reads CASRVGQGVNEKLFF. CDR3 bases: TGTGCCAGTAGGGTCGGGCAGGGCGTAAATGAAAAACTGTTTTTT.

The chain uses TRBV7-6 and TRBJ2-1, with 7 nucleotides matching TRBD1. After removal of 4 bases from V and 8 bases from J, the junction contained 14 bases not matched to a gene. Germline V lookup: CDR1 SGHVS, CDR2 FNYEAQ. The CDR3 totals 16 residues. In nucleotides, the CDR3 is TGTGCCAGCAGCTCGCAACAGGGGAGCCCAAGCGATGAGCAGTTCTTC. Its translation: CASSSQQGSPSDEQFF.

This clone has more than one count but fewer than ten. This chain uses TRBV19 with TRBJ2-3; D gene uncertain. Between the trimmed V and J ends, which lost 5 bases and 0 bases, there was a span of 6 bases. The CDR3 consists of 13 residues. Germline CDR1 and CDR2: LNHDA and SQIVND (reference sequence). CDR3 amino acids: CASSAYSTDTQYF. For the CDR3, the DNA is TGTGCCAGTAGTGCCTACAGCACAGATACGCAGTATTTT.

This sequence joins TRBV2 and TRBJ2-2, with TRBD1 as a possible D gene (6 bases). The CDR3 has 13 amino acids. Germline CDR1 SNHLY, CDR2 FYNNEI. V was trimmed by 6 bases and J by 7 bases, leaving 12 bases between them. CDR3: CASSPTGIGELFF. DNA for the CDR3: TGTGCCAGCAGCCCCACAGGGATCGGGGAGCTGTTTTTT.

This clone was seen a handful of times. The chain uses TRBV2 and TRBJ2-2, with 14 bases matching TRBD2. The CDR3 contains 17 residues. Germline V gene sequence: CDR1 SNHLY, CDR2 FYNNEI. The V segment lost 6 bases and the J segment 7 bases; nucleotides outside the gene matches: 10. As DNA, the CDR3 is TGTGCCAGCAGAGAGACTAGCGGGGGGGCCTCGAGCGGGGAGCTGTTTTTT. Its translation: CASRETSGGASSGELFF. The variable domain in full, completed from reference TRBV2 and TRBJ2-2, reads EPEVTQTPSHQVTQMGQEVILRCVPISNHLYFYWYRQILGQKVEFLVSFYNNEISEKSEIFDDQFSVERPDGSNFTLKIRSTKLEDSAMYFCASRETSGGASSGELFFGEGSRLTVL.

A few counts support this clone. The rearrangement uses TRBV19 and TRBJ2-7; 9 nucleotides match TRBD1. The germline CDR1 and CDR2 sequences are LNHDA and SQIVND (reference sequence). V shed 5 bases, J shed 3 bases, and the junction held 2 bases outside the gene matches. This CDR3 spans 13 amino acids. The CDR3 DNA follows: TGTGCCAGTAGTCGGGACAGGGACTACGAGCAGTACTTC. Amino acid sequence: CASSRDRDYEQYF.

J is TRBJ1-3 and V is TRBV9; D gene unclear. Trimming removed 3 bases at V and 0 bases at J, with 13 bases between. CDR3 size: 16 residues. The V gene's germline CDR1 is SGDLS and CDR2 YYNGEE. In DNA, the CDR3 is TGTGCCAGCAGCGGAGGCATGCTAGACTCTGGAAACACCATATATTTT. Translation gives CASSGGMLDSGNTIYF.

This chain connects TRBV5-1 to TRBJ2-7; 7 bases fit TRBD1. The ends lost 4 bases at V and 4 bases at J; junction bases unmatched: 14. The germline gives CDR1 SGHRS, CDR2 YFSETQ. This CDR3 comprises 16 residues. The CDR3 bases are TGCGCCAGCAGCCTTACAGGGGTAGGGGCGTCATACGAGCAGTACTTC. Translated: CASSLTGVGASYEQYF.

The V call is TRBV7-8, the J call TRBJ2-1; TRBD2 aligns across 12 bases. The CDR3 covers 15 residues. Trimming removed 5 bases from V and 7 bases from J; junction bases left unmatched: 6. Per the germline V gene, CDR1 is SGHVS and CDR2 is FQNEAQ. CDR3 in DNA: TGTGCCAGCAGCCCCGTACTAGCGGGGGGTAATGAGCAGTTCTTC. This translates into CASSPVLAGGNEQFF.

This clone was seen only a few times. V is TRBV30 and J is TRBJ1-2, with D hard to call. The CDR3 is 12 amino acids. Germline assignment: CDR1 GTSNPN and CDR2 SVGIG (reference sequence). V lost 0 bases and J 6 bases, leaving 8 bases between the germline ends. The CDR3 coding sequence is TGTGCCTGGAGTGTAACACAAAATGGCTACACCTTC. It is translated as CAWSVTQNGYTF.

This chain links TRBV6-6 with TRBJ1-6; TRBD1 is a possible D gene (6 bases). V shed 0 bases and J shed 10 bases, with 16 bases lying between them. The germline V gene has CDR1 MNHNY and CDR2 SVGAGI (reference sequence). The length of the CDR3 is 16 residues. The CDR3 bases are TGTGCCAGCAGTTACTCCCTTACAGGGATGGGGTCACCCCTCCACTTT. Protein: CASSYSLTGMGSPLHF.

This chain links TRBV5-1 with TRBJ2-2, with 8 bases that match TRBD1. Trimming at V came to 0 bases and at J to 5 bases, leaving 6 bases not matched to a gene. Germline V lookup: CDR1 SGHRS, CDR2 YFSETQ. This CDR3 comprises 16 residues. Written as DNA, the CDR3 is TGCGCCAGCAGCTTGGTAGGCAGGGGGCCTACCGGGGAGCTGTTTTTT. Its translation: CASSLVGRGPTGELFF.

The V and J genes are TRBV29-1 and TRBJ1-1, with a possible D match to TRBD1 (6 bases). Germline assignment: CDR1 SQVTM and CDR2 ANQGSEA. Trimming stripped 7 bases from V and 0 bases from J, with 12 bases between. The CDR3 is 13 amino acids. CDR3 in DNA: TGCAGCGCCAAGACAGGAATGAACACTGAAGCTTTCTTT. This translates into CSAKTGMNTEAFF.

The V gene is TRBV5-1, the J gene TRBJ1-6; 7 positions match TRBD1. Trimming cost V 4 bases and J 5 bases; bases outside gene matches: 3. The germline V gene has CDR1 SGHRS and CDR2 YFSETQ. This CDR3 has 14 amino acids. Here the CDR3 DNA reads TGCGCCAGCAGCGCCGGGACAGATAATTCACCCCTCCACTTT. As protein: CASSAGTDNSPLHF.

DNA of the CDR3: TGTGCCAGCGGCTTGCAGGGGGGGAACACTGAAGCTTTCTTT. Its protein is CASGLQGGNTEAFF. This sequence joins TRBV6-1 and TRBJ1-1, with 7 bases matching TRBD1. The CDR3 spans 14 residues. J was trimmed by 1 base and V by 8 bases; bases with no gene match: 7. CDR1 MNHNS and CDR2 SASEGT come from the germline V gene.

This clone was seen more than once but under ten times. The chain uses TRBV30 and TRBJ1-5; 7 bases are a match to TRBD1. The CDR3 runs to 15 residues. Germline lookup yields CDR1 GTSNPN and CDR2 SVGIG (reference sequence). V lost 2 bases, J lost 6 bases, and 10 bases stayed unmatched. CDR3 sequence (DNA): TGTGCCTGGAGTTTATCCCACAGGGGAAGTCAGCCCCAGCATTTT. Protein sequence: CAWSLSHRGSQPQHF.

V is TRBV18 and J is TRBJ2-3, with a weak D call TRBD1 (6 bases). The CDR3 totals 13 residues. Germline V CDR1 and CDR2: KGHSH, LQKENI. V lost 4 bases to trimming and J lost 6 bases, with 11 bases between them. The CDR3 loop reads CASSLQGGDTQYF. CDR3 nucleotides: TGTGCCAGCTCACTACAGGGCGGGGATACGCAGTATTTT.

This clone was seen a few times. The rearrangement uses TRBV5-1 and TRBJ2-1; D might be TRBD1 (5 bases). This CDR3 is built from 14 residues. Trimming left V 2 bases short and J 0 bases short, with 6 bases between. Per germline, CDR1 SGHRS and CDR2 YFSETQ. CDR3 region: CASSFQGSYNEQFF. CDR3 DNA: TGCGCCAGCAGCTTCCAGGGCTCCTACAATGAGCAGTTCTTC.

V usage is TRBV5-5 and J usage is TRBJ1-1; D may be TRBD1 (6 bases). CDR1 is SGHKS, CDR2 YYEKEE, per germline (reference sequence). The CDR3 spans 14 residues. V shed 4 bases and J shed 4 bases, with 14 bases lying between them. The CDR3 region has the DNA TGTGCCAGCAGCGGGCACAGGGCGGGCACTGAAGCTTTCTTT. Translating it yields CASSGHRAGTEAFF.